The 3 T cell receptor beta chains below all came from one sample that was sequenced in a study of T cell responses to AZD1222 COVID-19 vaccine. The data were produced by immunoSEQ multiplex PCR, yet TCRdb's version contains in-frame clones alone and is incomplete. Of around 110,000 clones in the sample, almost 95% were seen once. This specimen consisted of peripheral blood, obtained 28 days after the second AZD1222 dose. The receptor source for this set is an adult who received the AZD1222 COVID-19 vaccine.

The V call is TRBV14, the J call TRBJ2-7; D gene ambiguous. The CDR3 consists of 16 residues. Deletions cut 6 bases from V and 6 bases from J, with 24 bases between. Germline V gives CDR1 SGHDN, CDR2 FVKESK. The CDR3 sequence is CASRRRKRGSLAEQYF. The CDR3 nucleotides read TGTGCCAGCAGACGCAGGAAACGCGGATCCCTCGCCGAGCAGTACTTC.

This sequence joins TRBV4-2 and TRBJ2-6, with D possibly TRBD2 on 5 matching bases. There are 16 residues in the CDR3. Per germline, CDR1 LGHNA and CDR2 YNFKEQ. The V end lost 1 base, the J end lost 0 bases, and 7 bases lay between the germline ends. CDR3 coding DNA: TGTGCCAGCAGCCAAGGAGGGAGCTCTGGGGCCAACGTCCTGACTTTC. This translates into CASSQGGSSGANVLTF.

This chain uses TRBV30 with TRBJ1-5; no clear D. This CDR3 is built from 13 residues. CDR1 GTSNPN and CDR2 SVGIG come from the germline V gene (reference sequence). The germline V and J ends were trimmed by 2 bases and 5 bases, with 10 bases remaining between them. CDR3 in amino acids: CAWSSGRDQPQHF. For the CDR3, the DNA is TGTGCCTGGAGTTCAGGAAGGGATCAGCCCCAGCATTTT.